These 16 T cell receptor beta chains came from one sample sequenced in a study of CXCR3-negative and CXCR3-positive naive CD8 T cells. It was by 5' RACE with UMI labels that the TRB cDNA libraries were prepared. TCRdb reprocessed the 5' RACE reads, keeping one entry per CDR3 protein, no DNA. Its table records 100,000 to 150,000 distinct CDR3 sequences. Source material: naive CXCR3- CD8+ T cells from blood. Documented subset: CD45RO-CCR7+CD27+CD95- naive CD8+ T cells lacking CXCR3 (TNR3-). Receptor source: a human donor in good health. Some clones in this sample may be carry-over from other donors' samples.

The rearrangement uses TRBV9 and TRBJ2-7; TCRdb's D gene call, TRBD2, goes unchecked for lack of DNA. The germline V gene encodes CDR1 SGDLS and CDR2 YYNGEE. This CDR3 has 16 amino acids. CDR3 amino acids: CASSVVPSGSPYEQYF.

The CDR3 is CASGNSGNTIYF. The chain recombines TRBV27 with TRBJ1-3. CDR1 is MNHEY, CDR2 SMNVEV, per germline (reference sequence). The CDR3 consists of 12 residues.

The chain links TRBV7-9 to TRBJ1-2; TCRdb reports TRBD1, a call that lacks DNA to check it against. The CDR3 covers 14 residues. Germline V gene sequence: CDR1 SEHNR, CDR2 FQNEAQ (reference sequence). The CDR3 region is CASTLPLSKYGYTF.

CDR3: CASSSSSSYNSPLHF. The chain recombines TRBV27 with TRBJ1-6. Per germline, CDR1 MNHEY and CDR2 SMNVEV (reference sequence). The CDR3 consists of 15 residues.

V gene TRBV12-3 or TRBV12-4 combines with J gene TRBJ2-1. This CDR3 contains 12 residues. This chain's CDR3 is CAAAVRISEQFF.

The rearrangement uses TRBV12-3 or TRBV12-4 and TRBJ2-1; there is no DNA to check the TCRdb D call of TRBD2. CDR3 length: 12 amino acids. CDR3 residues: CASGKGGIGQFF.

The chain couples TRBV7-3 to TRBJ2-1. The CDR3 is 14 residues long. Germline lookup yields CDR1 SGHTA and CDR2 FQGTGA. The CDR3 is CASSLELSYNEQFF.

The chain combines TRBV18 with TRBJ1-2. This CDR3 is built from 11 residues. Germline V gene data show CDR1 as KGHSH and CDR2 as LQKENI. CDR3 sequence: CASSPSDGYTF.

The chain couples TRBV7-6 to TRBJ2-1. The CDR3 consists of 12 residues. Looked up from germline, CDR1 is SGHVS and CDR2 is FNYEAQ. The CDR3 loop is CASSFGEHEQFF.

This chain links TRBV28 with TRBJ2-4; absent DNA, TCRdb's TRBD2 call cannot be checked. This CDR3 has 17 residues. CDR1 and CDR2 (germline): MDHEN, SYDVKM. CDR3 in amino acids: CASSLLAGDLAKNIQYF.

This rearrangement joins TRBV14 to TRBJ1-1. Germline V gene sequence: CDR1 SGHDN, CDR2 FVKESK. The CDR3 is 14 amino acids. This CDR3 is CASSHGFMNTEAFF.

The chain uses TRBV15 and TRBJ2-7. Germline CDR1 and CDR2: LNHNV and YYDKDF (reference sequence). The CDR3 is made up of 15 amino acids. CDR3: CATAIGRRSSYEQYF.

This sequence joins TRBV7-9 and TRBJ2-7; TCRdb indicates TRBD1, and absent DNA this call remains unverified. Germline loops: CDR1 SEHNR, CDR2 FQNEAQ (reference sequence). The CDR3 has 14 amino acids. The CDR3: CASSSKGPRDEQYF.

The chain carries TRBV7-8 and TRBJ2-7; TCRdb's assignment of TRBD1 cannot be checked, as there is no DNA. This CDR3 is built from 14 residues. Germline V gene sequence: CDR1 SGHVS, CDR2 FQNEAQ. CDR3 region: CASSFRGPRDEQYF. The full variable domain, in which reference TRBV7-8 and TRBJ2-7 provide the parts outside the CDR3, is GAGVSQSPRYKVAKRGQDVALRCDPISGHVSLFWYQQALGQGPEFLTYFQNEAQLDKSGLPSDRFFAERPEGSVSTLKIQRTQQEDSAVYLCASSFRGPRDEQYFGPGTRLTVT.

CDR3 sequence: CASSSVTNRETYEQYF. The chain combines TRBV19 with TRBJ2-7; TCRdb gives TRBD1 as the D gene, but with no DNA this cannot be confirmed. The CDR3 covers 16 residues. CDR1 and CDR2 from the germline V gene are LNHDA and SQIVND (reference sequence).

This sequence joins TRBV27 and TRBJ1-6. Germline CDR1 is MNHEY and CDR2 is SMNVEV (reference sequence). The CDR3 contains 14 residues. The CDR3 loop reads CASSPSGLNSPLHF.